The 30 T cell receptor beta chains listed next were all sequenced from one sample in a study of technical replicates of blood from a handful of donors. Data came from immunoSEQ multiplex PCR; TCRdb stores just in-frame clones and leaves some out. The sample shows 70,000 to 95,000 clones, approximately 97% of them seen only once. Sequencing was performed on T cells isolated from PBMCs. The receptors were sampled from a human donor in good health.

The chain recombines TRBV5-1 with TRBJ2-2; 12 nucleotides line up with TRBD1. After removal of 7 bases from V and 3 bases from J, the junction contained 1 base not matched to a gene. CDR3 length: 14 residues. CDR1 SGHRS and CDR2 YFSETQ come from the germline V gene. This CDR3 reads CASGDRGHTGELFF. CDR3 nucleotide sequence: TGCGCCAGCGGGGACAGGGGGCACACCGGGGAGCTGTTTTTT.

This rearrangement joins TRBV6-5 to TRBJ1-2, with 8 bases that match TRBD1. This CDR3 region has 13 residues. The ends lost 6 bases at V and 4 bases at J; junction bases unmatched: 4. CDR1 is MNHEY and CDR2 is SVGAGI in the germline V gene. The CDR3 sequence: CASSPGTGYGYTF. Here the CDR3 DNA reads TGTGCCAGCAGCCCCGGGACAGGCTATGGCTACACCTTC.

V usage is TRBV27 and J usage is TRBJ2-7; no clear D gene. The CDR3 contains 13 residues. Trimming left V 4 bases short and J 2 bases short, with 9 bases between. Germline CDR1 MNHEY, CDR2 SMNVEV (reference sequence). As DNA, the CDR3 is TGTGCCAGCAGTTCAATAGGAGCCTACGAGCAGTACTTC. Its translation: CASSSIGAYEQYF.

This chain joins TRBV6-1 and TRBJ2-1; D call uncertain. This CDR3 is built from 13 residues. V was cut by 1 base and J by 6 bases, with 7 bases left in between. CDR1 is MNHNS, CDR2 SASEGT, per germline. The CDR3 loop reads CASSEGQLNEQFF. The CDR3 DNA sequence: TGTGCCAGCAGTGAAGGCCAACTCAATGAGCAGTTCTTC.

In DNA form, the CDR3 reads TGTGCCATCGGCGAGGAGCAGAGAAGGTATGGCTACACCTTC. The encoded protein is CAIGEEQRRYGYTF. This chain joins TRBV10-3 and TRBJ1-2; D uncertain. Trimming took off 8 bases at V and 5 bases at J, with 18 bases between the two ends. CDR1 ENHRY and CDR2 SYGVKD come from the germline V gene. This CDR3 is built from 14 residues.

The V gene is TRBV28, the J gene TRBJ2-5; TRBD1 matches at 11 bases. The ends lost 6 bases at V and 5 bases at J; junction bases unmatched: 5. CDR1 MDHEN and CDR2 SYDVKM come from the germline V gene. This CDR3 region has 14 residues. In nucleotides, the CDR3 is TGTGCCAGCAGAGGGACAGGGGGTTGGGAGACCCAGTACTTC. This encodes CASRGTGGWETQYF.

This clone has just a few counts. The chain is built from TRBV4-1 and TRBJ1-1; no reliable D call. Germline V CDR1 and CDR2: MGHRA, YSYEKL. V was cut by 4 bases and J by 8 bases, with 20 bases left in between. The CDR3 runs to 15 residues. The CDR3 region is CASSLLGGDSREAFF. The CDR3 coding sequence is TGCGCCAGCAGCCTGCTCGGAGGAGATAGTAGGGAAGCTTTCTTT.

CDR3 nucleotides: TGTGCCAGCAGTTTATCTCCCTACCCTAGTCAGCCCCAGCATTTT. It encodes CASSLSPYPSQPQHF. J is TRBJ1-5 and V is TRBV27; D gene uncertain. In germline, CDR1 is MNHEY, CDR2 SMNVEV (reference sequence). With 0 bases removed from V and 6 bases from J, the gap between germline ends came to 12 bases. This CDR3 comprises 15 residues.

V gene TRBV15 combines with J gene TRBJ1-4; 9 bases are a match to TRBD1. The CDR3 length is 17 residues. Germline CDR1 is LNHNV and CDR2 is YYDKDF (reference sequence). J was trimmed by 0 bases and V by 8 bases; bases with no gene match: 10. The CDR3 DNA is TGTGCCACCCGGACAGGGGCTTCTTTTGCAACTAATGAAAAACTGTTTTTT. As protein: CATRTGASFATNEKLFF.

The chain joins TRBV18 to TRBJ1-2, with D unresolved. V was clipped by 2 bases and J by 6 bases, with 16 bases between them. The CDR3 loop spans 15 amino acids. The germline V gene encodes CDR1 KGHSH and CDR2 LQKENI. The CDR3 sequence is CASSPTIDPPDGYTF. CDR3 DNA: TGTGCCAGCTCACCAACTATAGATCCTCCCGATGGCTACACCTTC.

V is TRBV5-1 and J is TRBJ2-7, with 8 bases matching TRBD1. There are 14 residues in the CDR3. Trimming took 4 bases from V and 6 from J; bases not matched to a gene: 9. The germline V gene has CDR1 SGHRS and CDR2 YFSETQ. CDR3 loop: CASSMRQGIGEQYF. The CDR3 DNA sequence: TGCGCCAGCAGCATGAGACAGGGGATCGGCGAGCAGTACTTC.

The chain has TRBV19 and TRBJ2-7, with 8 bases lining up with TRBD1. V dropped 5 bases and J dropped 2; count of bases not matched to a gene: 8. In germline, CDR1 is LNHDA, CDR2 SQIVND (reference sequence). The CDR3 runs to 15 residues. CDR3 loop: CASSFGQGAAYEQYF. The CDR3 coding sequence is TGTGCCAGTAGTTTCGGGCAGGGGGCAGCCTACGAGCAGTACTTC. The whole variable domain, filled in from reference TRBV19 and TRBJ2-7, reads DGGITQSPKYLFRKEGQNVTLSCEQNLNHDAMYWYRQDPGQGLRLIYYSQIVNDFQKGDIAEGYSVSREKKESFPLTVTSAQKNPTAFYLCASSFGQGAAYEQYFGPGTRLTVT.

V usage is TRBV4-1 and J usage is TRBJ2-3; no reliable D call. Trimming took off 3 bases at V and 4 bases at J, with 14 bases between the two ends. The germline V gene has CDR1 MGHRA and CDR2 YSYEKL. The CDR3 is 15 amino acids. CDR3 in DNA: TGCGCCAGCAGCCAGTCCTTCTTTCCCCCAGATACGCAGTATTTT. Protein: CASSQSFFPPDTQYF.

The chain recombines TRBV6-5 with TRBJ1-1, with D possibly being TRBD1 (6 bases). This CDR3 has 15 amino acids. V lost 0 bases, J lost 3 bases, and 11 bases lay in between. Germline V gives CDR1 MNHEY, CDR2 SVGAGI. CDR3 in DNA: TGTGCCAGCAGTTACTCCCGCGGGGGGCACACTGAAGCTTTCTTT. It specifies CASSYSRGGHTEAFF.

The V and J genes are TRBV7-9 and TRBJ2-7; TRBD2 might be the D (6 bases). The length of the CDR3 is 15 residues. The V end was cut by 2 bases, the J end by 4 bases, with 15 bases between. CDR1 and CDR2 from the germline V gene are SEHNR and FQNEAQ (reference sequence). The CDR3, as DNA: TGTGCCAGCAGCTTAACGTCGGGGGAAAGGTACGAGCAGTACTTC. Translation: CASSLTSGERYEQYF.

For the CDR3, the DNA is TGTGCCAGCAGCTCCCAGGTTCCAGATACGCAGTATTTT. Encoded protein: CASSSQVPDTQYF. The chain is built from TRBV9 and TRBJ2-3; D is ambiguous. The CDR3 length is 13 residues. The V and J ends lost 4 bases and 4 bases respectively, with 10 bases between them. In germline, CDR1 is SGDLS, CDR2 YYNGEE.

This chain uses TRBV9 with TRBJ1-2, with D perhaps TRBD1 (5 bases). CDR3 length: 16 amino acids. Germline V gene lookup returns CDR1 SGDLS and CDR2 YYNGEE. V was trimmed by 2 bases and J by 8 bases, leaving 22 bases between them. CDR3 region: CASSVAGQGNNIGYTF. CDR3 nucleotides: TGTGCCAGCAGCGTGGCTGGGCAGGGTAACAATATAGGCTACACCTTC.

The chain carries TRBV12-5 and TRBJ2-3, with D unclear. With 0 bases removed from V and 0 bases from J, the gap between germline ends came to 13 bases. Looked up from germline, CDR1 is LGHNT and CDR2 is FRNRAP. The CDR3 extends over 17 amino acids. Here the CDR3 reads CASGLVYLTTSTDTQYF. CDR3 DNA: TGTGCTAGTGGTTTGGTATATTTAACTACTAGCACAGATACGCAGTATTTT.

CDR3 sequence reads: CASSTQGTDEQYF. The CDR3 DNA follows: TGTGCCAGCAGCACCCAGGGTACTGACGAGCAGTACTTC. The chain uses TRBV27 and TRBJ2-7; tentatively, D is TRBD1 (5 bases). Trimming removed 6 bases at V and 5 bases at J, with 14 bases between. The CDR3 length is 13 residues. Germline assignment: CDR1 MNHEY and CDR2 SMNVEV (reference sequence).

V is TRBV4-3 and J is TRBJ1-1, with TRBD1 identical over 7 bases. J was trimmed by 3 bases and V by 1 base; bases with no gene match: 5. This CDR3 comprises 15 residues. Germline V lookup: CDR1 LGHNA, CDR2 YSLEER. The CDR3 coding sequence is TGCGCCAGCAGCCAAGTTCCGACAGGGTACACTGAAGCTTTCTTT. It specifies CASSQVPTGYTEAFF.

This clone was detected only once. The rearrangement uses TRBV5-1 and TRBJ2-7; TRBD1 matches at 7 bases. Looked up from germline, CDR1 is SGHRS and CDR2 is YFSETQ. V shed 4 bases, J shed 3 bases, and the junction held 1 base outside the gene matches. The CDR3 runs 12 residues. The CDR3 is CASSRDSYEQYF. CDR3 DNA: TGCGCCAGCAGCCGGGACAGCTACGAGCAGTACTTC.

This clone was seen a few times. The CDR3 sequence is CASSIRTGGYGYTF. In DNA, the CDR3 is TGTGCCAGCAGCATTCGGACAGGGGGCTATGGCTACACCTTC. The rearrangement links TRBV14 to TRBJ1-2, with TRBD1 matching over 10 bases. Per the germline V gene, CDR1 is SGHDN and CDR2 is FVKESK. Trimming at V came to 5 bases and at J to 4 bases, leaving 4 bases not matched to a gene. This CDR3 comprises 14 residues.

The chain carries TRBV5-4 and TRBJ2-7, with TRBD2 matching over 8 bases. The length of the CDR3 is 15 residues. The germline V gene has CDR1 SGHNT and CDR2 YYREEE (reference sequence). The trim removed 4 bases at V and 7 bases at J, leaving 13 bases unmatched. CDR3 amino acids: CASSRLAGTLLEQYF. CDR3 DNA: TGTGCCAGCAGCAGATTAGCGGGAACCCTACTTGAGCAGTACTTC.

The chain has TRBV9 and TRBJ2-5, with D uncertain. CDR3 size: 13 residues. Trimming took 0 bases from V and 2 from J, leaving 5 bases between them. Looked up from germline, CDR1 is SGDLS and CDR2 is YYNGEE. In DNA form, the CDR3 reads TGTGCCAGCAGCGTAGACATGCAAGAGACCCAGTACTTC. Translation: CASSVDMQETQYF.

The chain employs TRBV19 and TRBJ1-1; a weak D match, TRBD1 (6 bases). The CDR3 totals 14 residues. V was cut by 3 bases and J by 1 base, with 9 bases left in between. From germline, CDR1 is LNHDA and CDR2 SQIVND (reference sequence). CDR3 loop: CASSMDRTNTEAFF. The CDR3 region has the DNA TGTGCCAGTAGTATGGACAGAACGAACACTGAAGCTTTCTTT.

CDR3 bases: TGTGCCAGCAGGGACCCAGGGGCGGGGGAAGAAAAACTGTTTTTT. Translating gives CASRDPGAGEEKLFF. V and J are TRBV28 and TRBJ1-4; D possibly corresponds to TRBD1 (6 bases). This CDR3 contains 15 residues. V was shortened by 6 bases and J by 8 bases, with 19 bases between the two germline ends. Germline V gives CDR1 MDHEN, CDR2 SYDVKM.

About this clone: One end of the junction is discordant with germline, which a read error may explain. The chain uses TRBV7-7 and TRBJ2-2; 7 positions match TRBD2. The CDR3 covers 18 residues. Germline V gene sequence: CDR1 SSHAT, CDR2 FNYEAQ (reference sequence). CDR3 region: CASSLSPVGGGNTGELFF. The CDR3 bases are TGTGCTAGCAGCTTATCCCCGGTGGGGGGGGGTAACACCGGGGAGCTGTTTTTT.

The CDR3 DNA reads TGCAGCGTTGGGGCAGGGGGGAATGAAAAACTGTTTTTT. Residues: CSVGAGGNEKLFF. The chain uses TRBV29-1 and TRBJ1-4; the match to TRBD1 covers 7 bases. CDR3 length: 13 residues. With 4 bases clipped from V and 5 bases from J, the junction kept 4 bases outside the gene matches. Germline lookup yields CDR1 SQVTM and CDR2 ANQGSEA.

The CDR3 reads CASGTGVEKLFF. The DNA for the CDR3 is TGTGCCAGCGGGACAGGGGTTGAAAAACTGTTTTTT. The rearrangement links TRBV6-1 to TRBJ1-4; 10 bases map to TRBD1. Germline loops: CDR1 MNHNS, CDR2 SASEGT. The CDR3 is made up of 12 amino acids. Unmatched junction bases numbered 1, after V lost 8 bases and J lost 7 bases.

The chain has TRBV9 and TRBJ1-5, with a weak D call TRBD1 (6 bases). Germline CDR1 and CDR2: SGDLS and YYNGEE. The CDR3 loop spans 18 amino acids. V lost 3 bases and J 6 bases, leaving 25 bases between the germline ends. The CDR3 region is CASSEDRRIRELGQPQHF. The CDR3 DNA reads TGTGCCAGCAGCGAGGACAGAAGGATTAGAGAATTAGGTCAGCCCCAGCATTTT.